The rows below give T cell receptor beta chains drawn from one sample of a study of blood T cell repertoires in COVID-19. Some clones are missing from TCRdb's copy, which holds only in-frame ones; the method was immunoSEQ multiplex PCR. The data hold approximately 150,000 clones, with 86% observed a single time. Sequencing was carried out using peripheral blood. The receptors derive from a woman aged 55-69 years with acute or convalescent COVID-19. Both conserved end residues are part of each CDR3. D genes are given only for firm matches. A row's size may be missing; if present it is once, few, many or a size class.

-	TRBV4-2	-	TRBJ2-1	TGTGCCAGCAGCCAAGAGCAGCAGACAAGTTACAATGAGCAGTTCTTC	CASSQEQQTSYNEQFF
-	TRBV2	-	TRBJ2-1	TGTGCCAGCAGTGAGCGGGGCTTAAATGAGCAGTTCTTC	CASSERGLNEQFF
-	TRBV5-5	-	TRBJ1-5	TGTGCCAGCAGCCAGGGAGGGTATCAGCCCCAGCATTTT	CASSQGGYQPQHF
-	TRBV24-1	TRBD1	TRBJ1-2	TGTGCCACCAGTGATTCGACAGGGGGCGGCTACACCTTC	CATSDSTGGGYTF
-	TRBV5-4	TRBD1	TRBJ2-7	TGTGCCAGCAGCTCAGGGGGCCCCAGGTACGAGCAGTACTTC	CASSSGGPRYEQYF
-	TRBV5-1	-	TRBJ1-2	TGCGCCAGCAGCTTGGACAGGGCCCTCTATGGCTACACCTTC	CASSLDRALYGYTF
once	TRBV6-5	TRBD1	TRBJ1-6	TGTGCCAGCACCCTGACAGGGTATAATTCACCCCTCCACTTT	CASTLTGYNSPLHF
-	TRBV4-3	-	TRBJ2-3	TGCGCCAGCAGCCTGACGGCCCGGGTTAGCACAGATACGCAGTATTTT	CASSLTARVSTDTQYF
-	TRBV28	TRBD1	TRBJ2-7	TGTGCCAGCAGCGTCCGGGACAGGCCCCTCCGCGAGCAGTACTTC	CASSVRDRPLREQYF
-	TRBV28	TRBD1	TRBJ2-7	TGTGCCAGCACCTTTGGACAGGGAAGAAACGAGCAGTACTTC	CASTFGQGRNEQYF
-	TRBV4-1	-	TRBJ2-1	TGCGCCAGCAGCCAAGCCAGGGGTAGCTCCTACAATGAGCAGTTCTTC	CASSQARGSSYNEQFF
-	TRBV5-6	-	TRBJ1-2	TGTGCCAGCAGCTTGACAGCAATCTATGGCTACACCTTC	CASSLTAIYGYTF
once	TRBV4-2	-	TRBJ2-5	TGTGCCAGCAGCCAAGCGAGGCGGGGTCGCGGGGAGACCCAGTACTTC	CASSQARRGRGETQYF
-	TRBV30	-	TRBJ1-6	TGTGCCTGGAGTGACCTGGGGAGCTCCTATAATTCACCCCTCCACTTT	CAWSDLGSSYNSPLHF
-	TRBV9	TRBD2	TRBJ2-3	TGTGCCAGCAGCCTCTCAGGCGGGGGGCGCACAGATACGCAGTATTTT	CASSLSGGGRTDTQYF
few	TRBV25-1	-	TRBJ1-2	TGTGCCAGCAGTGAATATCAGGGTTTAGGGGGCTACACCTTC	CASSEYQGLGGYTF
-	TRBV24-1	-	TRBJ2-5	TGTGCCACCAGTGATTTAGTCAGGGGATACCAAGAGACCCAGTACTTC	CATSDLVRGYQETQYF
-	TRBV7-9	-	TRBJ2-7	TGTGCCAGCAGCTTGGAGGTCCGGAGCTCCTACGAGCAGTACTTC	CASSLEVRSSYEQYF
-	TRBV5-1	-	TRBJ1-2	TGCGCCAGCAGCTTAACAGGAAGGAATGGCTACACCTTC	CASSLTGRNGYTF
-	TRBV7-2	-	TRBJ2-7	TGTGCCAGCAGCCCCGCGGGACGGGGGTCTGATGAGCAGTACTTC	CASSPAGRGSDEQYF
-	TRBV6-1	-	TRBJ1-4	TGTGCCAGCAGTGAACGGGGGTTGCGTGAAAAACTGTTTTTT	CASSERGLREKLFF
-	TRBV27	TRBD1	TRBJ1-1	TGTGCCAGCAGTTGGGACGCAGGGGGGCTTGGGGACACTGAAGCTTTCTTT	CASSWDAGGLGDTEAFF
once	TRBV6-1	TRBD1	TRBJ1-3	TGTGCCAGCAGTGAAGCGGTCCCCTCGACAGGGGGAAACACCATATATTTT	CASSEAVPSTGGNTIYF
-	TRBV30	-	TRBJ1-1	TGTGCCTGGACCAACTATGGCGGTCTCACTGAAGCTTTCTTT	CAWTNYGGLTEAFF
-	TRBV11-2	-	TRBJ2-5	TGTGCCAGCAGCTTAGGGGGGACCCGGAGGGGGACCCAGTACTTC	CASSLGGTRRGTQYF
-	TRBV14	-	TRBJ2-5	TGTGCCAGCAGCCTCACAGGGCTGGTAGTACCAAGAGGGACCCAGTACTTC	CASSLTGLVVPRGTQYF
-	TRBV28	-	TRBJ2-7	TGTGCCAGCAGCCTTCGGGGCTACGAGCAGTACTTC	CASSLRGYEQYF
-	TRBV2	TRBD2	TRBJ2-3	TGTGCCAGCAGTGGGGCTAGCGGATCCCCAGATACGCAGTATTTT	CASSGASGSPDTQYF
-	TRBV28	-	TRBJ2-7	TGTGCCAGCAGGGTGGGGCAGGGGCAGAACGAGCAGTACTTC	CASRVGQGQNEQYF
-	TRBV7-9	-	TRBJ1-2	TGTGCCAGCAGCTTATTTTCACGGGATGGCTACACCTTC	CASSLFSRDGYTF
-	TRBV18	TRBD1	TRBJ2-3	TGTGCCAGCTCACCCCGGACAGGGTCAAACACAGATACGCAGTATTTT	CASSPRTGSNTDTQYF
-	TRBV19	-	TRBJ1-2	TGTGCCAGTAGTATTCAACAGGGAGAAGGAGGCTACACCTTC	CASSIQQGEGGYTF
-	TRBV28	TRBD2	TRBJ2-1	TGTGCCAGCAGTCCTCTAGCGGGGGGGGCCAATGATGAGCAGTTCTTC	CASSPLAGGANDEQFF
-	TRBV24-1	-	TRBJ2-7	TGTGCCACCGGGCAGAAATACTTCTCCTACGAGCAGTACTTC	CATGQKYFSYEQYF
-	TRBV27	TRBD1	TRBJ2-3	TGTGCCAGCAGTATCCGGGACAGGATGGCAGATACGCAGTATTTT	CASSIRDRMADTQYF
once	TRBV11-2	-	TRBJ1-6	TGTGCCAGCAGCTTCGACTGGAGTTCACCCCTCCACTTT	CASSFDWSSPLHF
-	TRBV6-1	-	TRBJ1-6	TGTGCCAGCAGTGACAGACTGTTTAATTCACCCCTCCACTTT	CASSDRLFNSPLHF
-	TRBV5-1	-	TRBJ2-5	TGCGCCAGCAGCTTGATGACAGGTCAAGATGAGACCCAGTACTTC	CASSLMTGQDETQYF
once	TRBV14	-	TRBJ1-1	TGTGCCAGCAGCCACCAGGGATCTGGAGCTTTCTTT	CASSHQGSGAFF
-	TRBV11-3	TRBD2	TRBJ2-5	TGTGCCAGCAGCCTGGGGACTAGCGGAAACCTGGAGACCCAGTACTTC	CASSLGTSGNLETQYF
once	TRBV19	-	TRBJ1-1	TGTGCCAGTAGTCCGGGACACTTGAACACTGAAGCTTTCTTT	CASSPGHLNTEAFF
-	TRBV3-1/TRBV3-2	TRBD2	TRBJ2-3	TGTGCCAGCAGCCAAGATTCCCGAAGGTGGAGCGGGGGGCAAAGTCTTCCAGATACGCAGTATTTT	CASSQDSRRWSGGQSLPDTQYF
-	TRBV21-1	-	TRBJ1-1	TGTGCCAGCAGCAAACGGGGGACCACTGAAGCTTTCTTT	CASSKRGTTEAFF